The 13 T cell receptor beta chains below all came from one sample that was sequenced in a study of CD8 T cells in ankylosing spondylitis. TCRdb called the 5' RACE reads again in MiXCR, with one record for every CDR3 protein. The sample consists of more than 150,000 distinct CDR3 sequences, roughly 18% of them appearing once. The sample was blood, either unsorted or a sorted T cell fraction (not recorded which). Receptor source: a male donor between 10 and 30 years old with ankylosing spondylitis or in good health (not recorded which).

This clonotype was seen many times. This chain links TRBV12-3 or TRBV12-4 with TRBJ2-3; TRBD2 agrees at 7 bases. CDR3 size: 16 residues. Unmatched junction bases numbered 7, after V lost 4 bases and J lost 0 bases. CDR3: CASSSGRRISTDTQYF. The DNA for the CDR3 is TGTGCCAGCAGTTCCGGGAGGCGGATAAGCACAGATACGCAGTATTTT.

The chain employs TRBV12-3 or TRBV12-4 and TRBJ2-2, with D unresolved. Trimming pared 4 bases from V and 1 base from J, leaving 10 bases between. The CDR3 runs to 15 residues. The CDR3 sequence: CASSSNSMNTGELFF. For the CDR3, the DNA is TGTGCCAGCAGTTCCAACAGTATGAACACCGGGGAGCTGTTTTTT.

This clonotype was detected many times. The chain combines TRBV27 with TRBJ1-5, with D possibly TRBD1 on 6 matching bases. The CDR3 covers 14 residues. Germline V CDR1 and CDR2: MNHEY, SMNVEV (reference sequence). Trimming pared 4 bases from V and 2 bases from J, leaving 9 bases between. The CDR3 sequence is CASSYRGGNQPQHF. CDR3 DNA sequence: TGTGCCAGCAGTTATAGGGGGGGCAATCAGCCCCAGCATTTT.

This chain links TRBV29-1 with TRBJ2-3; D is perhaps TRBD2 (5 bases). CDR3 length: 12 residues. CDR1 and CDR2 (germline): SQVTM, ANQGSEA. V was clipped by 3 bases and J by 6 bases, with 10 bases between them. CDR3 sequence (DNA): TGCAGCGTTGAGTGGAGGCCCGATACGCAGTATTTT. The encoded protein is CSVEWRPDTQYF.

This clonotype appeared many times. The V and J genes are TRBV29-1 and TRBJ2-3; D remains ambiguous. The CDR3 has 13 residues. The V end was cut by 1 base, the J end by 5 bases, with 10 bases between. In germline, CDR1 is SQVTM, CDR2 ANQGSEA. CDR3 region: CSVEGRLGDTQYF. CDR3 bases: TGCAGCGTTGAAGGCAGGTTGGGAGATACGCAGTATTTT.

The chain recombines TRBV27 with TRBJ2-5, with D uncertain. This CDR3 region has 13 residues. The V gene's germline CDR1 is MNHEY and CDR2 SMNVEV (reference sequence). The V end lost 2 bases, the J end lost 7 bases, and 11 bases lay between the germline ends. The CDR3 loop reads CASSLTSYGTQYF. In DNA form, the CDR3 reads TGTGCCAGCAGTTTAACTTCCTATGGGACCCAGTACTTC.

This clonotype has ten or more counts. The chain couples TRBV20-1 to TRBJ1-6; 8 nucleotides agree with TRBD1. This CDR3 has 18 amino acids. Germline-derived CDR1 and CDR2 are DFQATT and SNEGSKA (reference sequence). V shed 5 bases, J shed 4 bases, and the junction held 16 bases outside the gene matches. The DNA for the CDR3 is TGCAGTGCTGCCCCCGGGACAGGAGGCTGGGAGTATAATTCACCCCTCCACTTT. It yields the protein CSAAPGTGGWEYNSPLHF.

Many counts were recorded for this clonotype. Here the CDR3 omits its conserved ending phenylalanine or tryptophan, so a read error is the likely source. The limits of the CDR3 on the DNA are not certain, so only TCRdb's listed CDR3 is given. The chain uses TRBV20-1 and TRBJ2-1; the table's D call of TRBD2 was not tested on the DNA. The CDR3 length equals 12 residues, ends included. Germline assignment: CDR1 DFQATT and CDR2 SNEGSKA (reference sequence). The CDR3 region is CSARDRSGLLGY.

This clonotype was seen repeatedly, ten times or more. J is TRBJ2-3 and V is TRBV29-1, with unresolved D. The CDR3 loop spans 9 amino acids. Per the germline V gene, CDR1 is SQVTM and CDR2 is ANQGSEA. Between the trimmed V and J ends, which lost 4 bases and 4 bases, there was a span of 0 bases. In DNA, the CDR3 is TGCAGCGTTGCAGATACGCAGTATTTT. Translation gives CSVADTQYF.

There are a few counts of this clonotype. This rearrangement joins TRBV4-1 to TRBJ2-2, with TRBD1 matching 9 bases. V was pared by 3 bases and J by 4 bases, with 9 bases of the junction left unmatched. The germline V gene has CDR1 MGHRA and CDR2 YSYEKL. CDR3 length: 17 residues. The CDR3 is CASSQIPGQGFTGELFF. CDR3 bases: TGCGCCAGCAGCCAGATTCCGGGACAGGGCTTCACCGGGGAGCTGTTTTTT.

CDR3 residues: CASSHRGRTGELFF. CDR3 nucleotides: TGTGCCAGCAGCCACAGGGGACGGACCGGGGAGCTGTTTTTT. The J gene is TRBJ2-2, the V gene TRBV5-4; 7 bases agree with TRBD1. The CDR3 covers 14 residues. V lost 4 bases to trimming and J lost 5 bases; unmatched junction nucleotides: 5. CDR1 is SGHNT and CDR2 is YYREEE in the germline V gene (reference sequence).

The chain employs TRBV30 and TRBJ2-7, with D tentatively TRBD2 (5 bases). The CDR3 is 14 amino acids. Trimming removed 0 bases at V and 3 bases at J, with 12 bases between. Germline V gene lookup returns CDR1 GTSNPN and CDR2 SVGIG (reference sequence). The CDR3 nucleotides are TGTGCCTGGAGTGTCCGCCCCCGGGGCTACGAGCAGTACTTC. Protein: CAWSVRPRGYEQYF.

The table lists this clonotype with many counts. The chain employs TRBV7-9 and TRBJ2-3; 7 nucleotides match TRBD1. Germline CDR1 and CDR2: SEHNR and FQNEAQ (reference sequence). The CDR3 length is 15 residues. The V and J ends lost 4 bases and 0 bases, in that order; junction bases with no gene match: 4. The CDR3 nucleotides read TGTGCCAGCAGCTACCGGGACAGTAGCACAGATACGCAGTATTTT. Its translation is CASSYRDSSTDTQYF.